Following are 30 T cell receptor beta chains from one sample sequenced in a study of blood T cell repertoires in COVID-19. Sequencing used immunoSEQ multiplex PCR; TCRdb keeps in-frame clones, though not all of them. The top ten clones hold roughly 0.94% of a sample with 300,000 to 350,000 clones, approximately 84% of them seen once. What was sequenced was PBMCs or T cells enriched from blood (not recorded which). These receptors were taken from a woman aged 30 to 39 who had recovered from COVID-19.

This clone was detected only once. The V gene is TRBV10-3, the J gene TRBJ2-7; D is possibly TRBD2 (5 bases). The CDR3 totals 14 residues. Looked up from germline, CDR1 is ENHRY and CDR2 is SYGVKD. Trimming removed 6 bases from V and 0 bases from J, with 12 bases in between. DNA of the CDR3: TGTGCCATCAGCCGGGAACTCAGCTCCTACGAGCAGTACTTC. It translates to CAISRELSSYEQYF.

The J gene is TRBJ1-1, the V gene TRBV30; TRBD1 is a possible D gene (6 bases). Germline lookup yields CDR1 GTSNPN and CDR2 SVGIG (reference sequence). The germline V and J ends were trimmed by 4 bases and 3 bases, with 12 bases remaining between them. The CDR3 runs 13 residues. Here the CDR3 reads CAWTHRVDTEAFF. CDR3 nucleotides: TGTGCCTGGACCCACAGGGTAGACACTGAAGCTTTCTTT. Filled out from reference TRBV30 and TRBJ1-1, the complete variable domain reads SQTIHQWPATLVQPVGSPLSLECTVEGTSNPNLYWYRQAAGRGLQLLFYSVGIGQISSEVPQNLSASRPQDRQFILSSKKLLLSDSGFYLCAWTHRVDTEAFFGQGTRLTVV.

The chain employs TRBV28 and TRBJ1-1; a weak D match, TRBD1 (6 bases). Germline loops: CDR1 MDHEN, CDR2 SYDVKM. The V gene lost 4 bases and the J gene lost 1 base, with 10 bases spanning the gap. This CDR3 is built from 14 residues. In DNA form, the CDR3 reads TGTGCCAGCAGTTCCGTGGGACAGAACACTGAAGCTTTCTTT. Translating it yields CASSSVGQNTEAFF. Full variable domain (rest looked up from reference TRBV28 and TRBJ1-1): DVKVTQSSRYLVKRTGEKVFLECVQDMDHENMFWYRQDPGLGLRLIYFSYDVKMKEKGDIPEGYSVSREKKERFSLILESASTNQTSMYLCASSSVGQNTEAFFGQGTRLTVV.

This chain connects TRBV18 to TRBJ1-6; 9 bases match TRBD1. The length of the CDR3 is 16 residues. The V segment lost 3 bases and the J segment 7 bases; nucleotides outside the gene matches: 7. Germline assignment: CDR1 KGHSH and CDR2 LQKENI. CDR3 sequence reads: CASSPRDRVDNSPLHF. CDR3 coding DNA: TGTGCCAGCTCACCCCGGGACAGGGTAGACAATTCACCCCTCCACTTT.

The J gene is TRBJ2-2, the V gene TRBV7-9; TRBD2 aligns across 14 bases. The germline V gene has CDR1 SEHNR and CDR2 FQNEAQ (reference sequence). J lost 4 bases, V lost 5 bases, and 9 bases had no gene match. This CDR3 has 18 residues. As DNA, the CDR3 is TGTGCCAGCAGCCCCGGGACTAGCGGGGGACGGGCCACCGGGGAGCTGTTTTTT. Translating it yields CASSPGTSGGRATGELFF.

The gene calls are TRBV28 and TRBJ1-2; D not certain. This CDR3 is built from 11 residues. CDR1 is MDHEN, CDR2 SYDVKM, per germline. V was shortened by 7 bases and J by 4 bases, with 7 bases between the two germline ends. The CDR3 nucleotides are TGTGCCAGCAATTCTCGCTATGGCTACACCTTC. Amino acids: CASNSRYGYTF.

V and J are TRBV24-1 and TRBJ2-1, with 9 positions matching TRBD2. Germline V CDR1 and CDR2: KGHDR, SFDVKD. The CDR3 is made up of 19 amino acids. Trimming took 7 bases from V and 7 from J; bases not matched to a gene: 22. Written as DNA, the CDR3 is TGTGCCACCAGCGGTGTTCCGGGAGCGGGGGGTCCCAGCCAAAATGAGCAGTTCTTC. This gives the protein CATSGVPGAGGPSQNEQFF.

The chain couples TRBV27 to TRBJ2-1; 12 nucleotides line up with TRBD2. The CDR3 spans 16 residues. Trimming cost V 6 bases and J 4 bases; bases outside gene matches: 7. Looked up from germline, CDR1 is MNHEY and CDR2 is SMNVEV (reference sequence). CDR3 loop: CASRPGLAGNYNEQFF. The CDR3 bases are TGTGCCAGCAGACCGGGACTAGCGGGTAATTACAATGAGCAGTTCTTC.

V gene TRBV11-2 combines with J gene TRBJ1-2; the D gene is possibly TRBD1 (5 bases). Germline CDR1 reads SGHAT; CDR2 reads FQNNGV. Trimming stripped 1 base from V and 7 bases from J, with 16 bases between. The CDR3 totals 15 residues. The CDR3, as DNA: TGTGCCAGCAGCTTAGGGGGGGGAGGGATACGTGGCTACACCTTC. Amino acids: CASSLGGGGIRGYTF.

The chain employs TRBV12-5 and TRBJ1-4; a weak D match, TRBD1 (5 bases). Germline assignment: CDR1 LGHNT and CDR2 FRNRAP. Trimming shortened V by 4 bases and J by 7 bases, and 13 bases separated the two germline ends. This CDR3 contains 14 residues. This CDR3 is CASGYIGVGEKLFF. The CDR3 nucleotides read TGTGCTAGTGGTTACATAGGGGTGGGTGAAAAACTGTTTTTT.

The chain is built from TRBV15 and TRBJ1-5; D not resolved. V dropped 3 bases and J dropped 3 bases, with 15 bases sitting between them. The length of the CDR3 is 16 residues. Per germline, CDR1 LNHNV and CDR2 YYDKDF (reference sequence). The CDR3 DNA reads TGTGCCACCAGCAGTTACACGGGGTCGGTCAATCAGCCCCAGCATTTT. Its protein is CATSSYTGSVNQPQHF.

The chain has TRBV3-1 (or the pseudogene TRBV3-2) and TRBJ2-7; 15 positions match TRBD2. J lost 0 bases, V lost 4 bases, and 13 bases had no gene match. The CDR3 is 20 amino acids. Looked up from germline, CDR1 is LGHDT and CDR2 is YNNKEL (reference sequence). The CDR3, as DNA: TGTGCCAGCAGCCTAACAGCCCTCGGACTAGCGGGGGGGCTCTCCTACGAGCAGTACTTC. It yields the protein CASSLTALGLAGGLSYEQYF.

The chain recombines TRBV6-5 with TRBJ2-7, with 7 bases matching TRBD1. The CDR3 consists of 13 residues. Germline CDR1 and CDR2: MNHEY and SVGAGI. Trimming removed 4 bases from V and 3 bases from J; junction bases left unmatched: 3. CDR3 in amino acids: CASSLGQNYEQYF. DNA of the CDR3: TGTGCCAGCAGTTTGGGACAGAACTACGAGCAGTACTTC.

The chain combines TRBV5-1 with TRBJ2-1; TRBD1 matches 8 bases. The CDR3 totals 18 residues. V gave up 3 bases and J gave up 0 bases; unmatched junction bases: 11. The V gene's germline CDR1 is SGHRS and CDR2 YFSETQ. The CDR3 loop reads CASSSTGRTGSSYNEQFF. CDR3 in DNA: TGCGCCAGCAGCTCCACGGGACGGACAGGGAGCTCCTACAATGAGCAGTTCTTC.

The chain is built from TRBV4-1 and TRBJ2-2; 10 bases map to TRBD2. CDR1 is MGHRA and CDR2 is YSYEKL in the germline V gene. The J segment lost 2 bases and the V segment lost 6 bases, leaving 6 bases of the junction unmatched. The CDR3 is 16 residues long. CDR3 DNA: TGCGCCAGCAGTTTAGCGGGGGGCCTAAACACCGGGGAGCTGTTTTTT. Encoded protein: CASSLAGGLNTGELFF.

V and J are TRBV29-1 and TRBJ1-2; 7 bases agree with TRBD1. The CDR3 is 14 residues long. Losses at the gene ends were 7 bases for V and 2 bases for J; bases not matched to a gene: 10. Germline V gene data show CDR1 as SQVTM and CDR2 as ANQGSEA. The CDR3 sequence: CSARDSSMNYGYTF. The CDR3 DNA is TGCAGCGCCCGGGACAGCTCAATGAACTATGGCTACACCTTC.

The V call is TRBV3-1 (or the pseudogene TRBV3-2), the J call TRBJ2-1, with a possible D match to TRBD1 (5 bases). Trimming pared 0 bases from V and 6 bases from J, leaving 9 bases between. The CDR3 has 14 residues. Per the germline V gene, CDR1 is LGHDT and CDR2 is YNNKEL (reference sequence). The CDR3 nucleotides are TGTGCCAGCAGCCAAGATATGACAGCCAATGAGCAGTTCTTC. Amino acid sequence: CASSQDMTANEQFF.

The chain carries TRBV19 and TRBJ2-7; the D gene is possibly TRBD1 (5 bases). The germline CDR1 and CDR2 sequences are LNHDA and SQIVND (reference sequence). The CDR3 covers 15 residues. V lost 6 bases and J 0 bases, leaving 15 bases between the germline ends. The CDR3, as DNA: TGTGCCAGTAGACCGACAGCAACCAGCTCCTACGAGCAGTACTTC. The encoded protein is CASRPTATSSYEQYF.

The chain links TRBV18 to TRBJ1-4; TRBD1 matches at 7 bases. V lost 3 bases to trimming and J lost 8 bases; unmatched junction nucleotides: 6. The CDR3 extends over 14 amino acids. From germline, CDR1 is KGHSH and CDR2 LQKENI. The CDR3 DNA follows: TGTGCCAGCTCACCTGGACAGGCAGGGGAAAAACTGTTTTTT. Protein product: CASSPGQAGEKLFF.

V and J are TRBV7-2 and TRBJ1-1; 9 bases line up with TRBD1. The CDR3 is made up of 19 amino acids. Per germline, CDR1 SGHTA and CDR2 FQGNSA. V shed 1 base and J 5 bases; nucleotides not matched to a gene: 17. The CDR3 reads CASSLVPWTGVSILTEAFF. The CDR3, as DNA: TGTGCCAGCAGCTTAGTCCCCTGGACAGGGGTGAGTATCCTGACTGAAGCTTTCTTT. Using reference TRBV7-2 and TRBJ1-1 for the parts outside the CDR3, the full variable domain is GAGVSQSPSNKVTEKGKDVELRCDPISGHTALYWYRQSLGQGLEFLIYFQGNSAPDKSGLPSDRFSAERTGGSVSTLTIQRTQQEDSAVYLCASSLVPWTGVSILTEAFFGQGTRLTVV.

The chain recombines TRBV2 with TRBJ2-7; D is possibly TRBD2 (6 bases). CDR1 and CDR2 from the germline V gene are SNHLY and FYNNEI. With 8 bases removed from V and 4 bases from J, the gap between germline ends came to 18 bases. This CDR3 is 14 amino acids long. CDR3 coding DNA: TGTGCCAGCGGACCCGGGACTGCTATTTACGAGCAGTACTTC. Its protein is CASGPGTAIYEQYF. Variable domain in full (rest from reference TRBV2 and TRBJ2-7): EPEVTQTPSHQVTQMGQEVILRCVPISNHLYFYWYRQILGQKVEFLVSFYNNEISEKSEIFDDQFSVERPDGSNFTLKIRSTKLEDSAMYFCASGPGTAIYEQYFGPGTRLTVT.

The chain employs TRBV28 and TRBJ1-5; 7 nucleotides line up with TRBD1. In germline, CDR1 is MDHEN, CDR2 SYDVKM. The CDR3 is made up of 14 amino acids. Trimming took 3 bases from V and 6 from J; bases not matched to a gene: 5. The CDR3 nucleotides are TGTGCCAGCAGTTTGGGACAGCGAGGTCAGCCCCAGCATTTT. Amino acids: CASSLGQRGQPQHF.

The gene calls are TRBV7-9 and TRBJ2-2; perhaps TRBD2 as D (5 bases). The CDR3 is 14 residues long. The germline V and J ends were trimmed by 8 bases and 0 bases, with 10 bases remaining between them. Germline-derived CDR1 and CDR2 are SEHNR and FQNEAQ (reference sequence). Here the CDR3 reads CASGERANTGELFF. CDR3 bases: TGTGCCAGCGGCGAGAGGGCGAACACCGGGGAGCTGTTTTTT.

V and J are TRBV2 and TRBJ1-1; 8 nucleotides align to TRBD1. J was trimmed by 1 base and V by 11 bases; bases with no gene match: 18. The CDR3 extends over 17 amino acids. Germline V gene data show CDR1 as SNHLY and CDR2 as FYNNEI. The CDR3 nucleotides are TGTGCCTCGTTTGTTCGGCCAGGGGGCTACCCGAACACTGAAGCTTTCTTT. The encoded protein is CASFVRPGGYPNTEAFF.

The chain joins TRBV28 to TRBJ2-3; D possibly corresponds to TRBD2 (5 bases). V lost 6 bases to trimming and J lost 2 bases, with 15 bases between them. This CDR3 contains 15 residues. The germline V gene encodes CDR1 MDHEN and CDR2 SYDVKM. The CDR3 here is CASRPSQRSTDTQYF. CDR3 nucleotide sequence: TGTGCCAGCAGGCCCTCCCAGCGGTCCACAGATACGCAGTATTTT.

The rearrangement links TRBV5-6 to TRBJ2-2; D is undetermined. Germline V CDR1 and CDR2: SGHDT, YYEEEE. V was trimmed by 2 bases and J by 7 bases, leaving 9 bases between them. The CDR3 length is 13 residues. The CDR3 nucleotides read TGTGCCAGCAGCTTTGTGCGTGACGGGGAGCTGTTTTTT. Encoded protein: CASSFVRDGELFF. Supplemented by reference TRBV5-6 and TRBJ2-2, the full variable domain reads DAGVTQSPTHLIKTRGQQVTLRCSPKSGHDTVSWYQQALGQGPQFIFQYYEEEERQRGNFPDRFSGHQFPNYSSELNVNALLLGDSALYLCASSFVRDGELFFGEGSRLTVL.

This rearrangement joins TRBV7-9 to TRBJ2-3; 12 nucleotides match TRBD2. V dropped 5 bases and J dropped 0; count of bases not matched to a gene: 9. CDR3 length: 18 amino acids. The germline CDR1 and CDR2 sequences are SEHNR and FQNEAQ (reference sequence). The CDR3 nucleotides read TGTGCCAGCAGCACTACTAATGGACTAGCGGGGAGCACAGATACGCAGTATTTT. Its protein product is CASSTTNGLAGSTDTQYF.

This clone was counted a few times. The rearrangement links TRBV29-1 to TRBJ2-1, with 10 bases aligning to TRBD1. The CDR3 has 15 residues. Trimming took 6 bases from V and 6 from J; bases not matched to a gene: 11. Germline CDR1 SQVTM, CDR2 ANQGSEA. The CDR3 reads CSVVLLGQGPNEQFF. The CDR3 bases are TGCAGCGTCGTCCTTTTGGGACAGGGGCCCAATGAGCAGTTCTTC.

This CDR3 reads CASSPGTGTKEQYF. CDR3 nucleotide sequence: TGTGCCAGCAGTCCCGGGACAGGGACGAAAGAGCAGTACTTC. The V call is TRBV27, the J call TRBJ2-7; TRBD1 aligns across 9 bases. The CDR3 covers 14 residues. V trimming: 5 bases; J trimming: 7 bases; junction bases outside the gene matches: 9. Germline loops: CDR1 MNHEY, CDR2 SMNVEV (reference sequence).

The chain links TRBV5-1 to TRBJ2-7, with TRBD1 as a possible D gene (6 bases). Deletions cut 1 base from V and 0 bases from J, with 8 bases between. Germline CDR1 and CDR2: SGHRS and YFSETQ. The CDR3 sequence is 14 residues long. CDR3 nucleotide sequence: TGCGCCAGCAGCTTGACAGGGAGCTCCTACGAGCAGTACTTC. Protein product: CASSLTGSSYEQYF.